This T cell receptor (beta chain) derives from a study of blood T cells in healthy people across ages. Trimming removed 1 base from V and 4 bases from J, with 16 bases in between. The CDR3 sequence is 16 residues long. The germline V gene has CDR1 LNHNV and CDR2 YYDKDF (reference sequence). Each sample yielded at least 6 million isolated PBMCs. The authors ran a second PCR of roughly 6 to 12 cycles using a sample-barcoded 5' primer and a J-beta primer mix. TCRdb re-derived calls from the 5' RACE reads in MiXCR, one entry per CDR3 protein. The table includes some 1 million distinct CDR3 sequences, 45% detected once. This clonotype appeared many times.

The sequence was collected from a woman aged 55 to 70 in good health. Sequenced: blood. The V gene is TRBV15, the J gene TRBJ1-2; D call uncertain. The CDR3 protein is CATSRGAGGDPYGYTF. Written as DNA, the CDR3 is TGTGCCACCAGCAGAGGCGCCGGTGGGGATCCCTATGGCTACACCTTC.